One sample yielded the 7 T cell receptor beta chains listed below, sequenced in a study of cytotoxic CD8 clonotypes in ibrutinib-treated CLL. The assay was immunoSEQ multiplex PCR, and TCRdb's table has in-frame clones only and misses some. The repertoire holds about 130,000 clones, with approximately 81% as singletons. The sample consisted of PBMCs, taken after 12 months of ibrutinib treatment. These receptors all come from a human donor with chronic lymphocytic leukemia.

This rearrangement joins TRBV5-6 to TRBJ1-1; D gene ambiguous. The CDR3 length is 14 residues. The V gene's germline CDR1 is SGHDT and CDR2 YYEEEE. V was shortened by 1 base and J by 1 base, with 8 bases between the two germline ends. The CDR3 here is CASSLSLTNTEAFF. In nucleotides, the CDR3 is TGTGCCAGCAGCTTGAGTCTTACGAACACTGAAGCTTTCTTT.

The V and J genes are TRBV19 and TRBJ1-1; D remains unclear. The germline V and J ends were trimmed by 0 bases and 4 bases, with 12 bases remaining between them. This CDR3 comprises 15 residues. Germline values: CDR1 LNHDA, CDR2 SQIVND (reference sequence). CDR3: CASSIDAGRGTEAFF. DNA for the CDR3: TGTGCCAGTAGTATAGATGCGGGCCGGGGCACTGAAGCTTTCTTT.

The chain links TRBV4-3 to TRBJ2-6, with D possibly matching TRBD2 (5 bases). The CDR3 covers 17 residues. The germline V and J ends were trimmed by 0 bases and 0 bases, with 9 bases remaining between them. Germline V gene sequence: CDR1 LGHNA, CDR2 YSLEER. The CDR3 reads CASSQDLGSSGANVLTF. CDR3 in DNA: TGCGCCAGCAGCCAAGATCTGGGGAGCTCTGGGGCCAACGTCCTGACTTTC.

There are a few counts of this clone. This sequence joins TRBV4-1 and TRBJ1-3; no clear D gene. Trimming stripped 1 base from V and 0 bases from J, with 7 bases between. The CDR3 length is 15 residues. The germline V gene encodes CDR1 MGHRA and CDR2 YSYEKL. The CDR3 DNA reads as TGCGCCAGCAGCCAAGTTTCGGGCTCTGGAAACACCATATATTTT. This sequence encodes CASSQVSGSGNTIYF.

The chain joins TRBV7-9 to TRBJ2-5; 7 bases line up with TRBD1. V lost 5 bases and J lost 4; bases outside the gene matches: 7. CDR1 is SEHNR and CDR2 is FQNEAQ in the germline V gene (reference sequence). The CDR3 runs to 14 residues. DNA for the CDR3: TGTGCCAGCAGCCAAGGACAGGAGAGAGAGACCCAGTACTTC. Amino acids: CASSQGQERETQYF.

The CDR3 region is CAWSLLNTQYF. DNA of the CDR3: TGTGCCTGGAGTTTATTGAATACGCAGTATTTT. The J gene is TRBJ2-3, the V gene TRBV30; no reliable D call. Germline V gives CDR1 GTSNPN, CDR2 SVGIG (reference sequence). The V and J ends lost 2 bases and 7 bases respectively, with 7 bases between them. The CDR3 has 11 residues.

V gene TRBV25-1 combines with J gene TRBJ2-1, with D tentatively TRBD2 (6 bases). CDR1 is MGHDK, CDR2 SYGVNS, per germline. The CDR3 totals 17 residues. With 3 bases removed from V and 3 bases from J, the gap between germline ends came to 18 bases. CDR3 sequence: CASSDNTGDRVYNEQFF. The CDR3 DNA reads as TGTGCCAGCAGTGATAATACGGGAGATCGGGTCTACAATGAGCAGTTCTTC.